This is a list of T cell receptor beta chains from one sample in a study of CD8 T cells in Susac syndrome. TCRdb used MiXCR to reprocess the immunoSEQ multiplex PCR reads, holding one entry per CDR3 protein. The sample shows about 49,000 distinct CDR3 sequences, 80% to 95% of them seen only once. Sequences were obtained from CD8+ T cells from PBMCs. The receptors were gathered from a human donor in good health. Each CDR3 is given with its conserved first and last residue. D genes are given only for firm matches. The listing skips clone size in some rows; elsewhere it reads once, few, many or a size class.

clone_size d_call j_call v_call cdr3_nt cdr3_aa
NA TRBD2 TRBJ2-7 TRBV2 TGTGCCAGCAGTTCACCTAGCGGGAGGACGCTGGACGAGCAGTACTTC CASSSPSGRTLDEQYF
NA NA TRBJ2-7 TRBV20-1 TGCGGGGCGCGCGAGGCGGAGAGGATCTACGAGCAGTACTTC CGAREAERIYEQYF
NA NA TRBJ2-1 TRBV29-1 TGCAGCGTCGAGGACAACAATGAGCAGTTCTTC CSVEDNNEQFF
NA NA TRBJ2-2 TRBV5-6 TGTGCCAGCAGCTTGGGTCAGGGTAGCACCGGGGAGCTGTTTTTT CASSLGQGSTGELFF
NA NA TRBJ2-1 TRBV19 TGTGCCAGTAGTATGGGATACAATGAGCAGTTCTTC CASSMGYNEQFF
NA NA TRBJ1-5 TRBV27 TGTGCCAGCAGTTTAAGAGAGTATAGCAATCAGCCCCAGCATTTT CASSLREYSNQPQHF
NA NA TRBJ2-1 TRBV29-1 TGCAGCGTTGGTAGCCTGGGTGAGCAGTTCTTC CSVGSLGEQFF
NA NA TRBJ1-2 TRBV29-1 TGCAGCGTTGAGGCCGCGGACTTCGCCTATGGCTACACCTTC CSVEAADFAYGYTF
NA NA TRBJ1-5 TRBV28 TGTGCCAGCAGTTTGGCGGATCAGCCCCAGCATTTT CASSLADQPQHF
NA NA TRBJ1-2 TRBV27 TGTGCCAGCAGTTTAACGTGGGGGGAGAACTACACCTTC CASSLTWGENYTF
NA NA TRBJ1-2 TRBV7-9 TGTGCCAGCAGCCTGGCCCGGGACTATGGCTACACCTTC CASSLARDYGYTF
NA NA TRBJ2-7 TRBV4-2 TGTGCCAGCAGCCAAGGGGGTCTCTCCTACGAGCAGTACTTC CASSQGGLSYEQYF
NA NA TRBJ2-7 TRBV5-6 TGTGCCAGCAGCTTGGATGGCCACTACGAGCAGTACTTC CASSLDGHYEQYF
NA TRBD1 TRBJ2-6 TRBV6-5 TGTGCCAGCAGTTACCACAGGGGGGATTATGGGGCCAACGTCCTGACTTTC CASSYHRGDYGANVLTF
NA NA TRBJ2-5 TRBV28 TGTGCCAGTAAGGGGTCCGGGACCCAGTACTTC CASKGSGTQYF
once NA TRBJ2-5 TRBV14 TGTGCCAGCAGCCCAAGTCTAGCGACCGAACCGCGGGAGACCCAGTACTTC CASSPSLATEPRETQYF
NA TRBD2 TRBJ2-7 TRBV5-1 TGCGCCAGCAGCGATGGGACTAGCGGGAGCTACGAGCAGTACTTC CASSDGTSGSYEQYF
NA NA TRBJ2-7 TRBV4-2 TGTGCCAGCAGCCAAGACGGTAGCGGAGGGGACGAGCAGTACTTC CASSQDGSGGDEQYF
NA NA TRBJ2-3 TRBV28 TGTGCCAGCAGTCCATTTTCGTCGGGCGATACGCAGTATTTT CASSPFSSGDTQYF
NA TRBD1 TRBJ2-5 TRBV12-5 TGTGCTAGTGGCCCGGACAGGGAGACCCAGTACTTC CASGPDRETQYF
NA TRBD1 TRBJ2-7 TRBV29-1 TGCAGCGTCAGACAGGGGGGAAACGAGCAGTACTTC CSVRQGGNEQYF
NA NA TRBJ2-2 TRBV29-1 TGCAGCGTTGAGGGACTTTTGAACACCGGGGAGCTGTTTTTT CSVEGLLNTGELFF
NA TRBD2 TRBJ2-7 TRBV19 TGTGCCAGTAGTGCGGGGGAAGGCTACGAGCAGTACTTC CASSAGEGYEQYF
NA TRBD2 TRBJ2-1 TRBV7-9 TGTGCCAGCACACCAGCGGGAGGAACCGGTGAGCAGTTCTTC CASTPAGGTGEQFF
NA NA TRBJ2-2 TRBV19 TGTGCCAGCTTCGAGGGGGGCGGCTCCGGGGAGCTGTTTTTT CASFEGGGSGELFF
NA NA TRBJ2-3 TRBV15 TGTGCCACCAGCAGACCGAGGGGAGATACGCAGTATTTT CATSRPRGDTQYF
NA NA TRBJ1-5 TRBV2 TGTGCCAGCAGTGATGCAAGGGACTTAACCAATCAGCCCCAGCATTTT CASSDARDLTNQPQHF